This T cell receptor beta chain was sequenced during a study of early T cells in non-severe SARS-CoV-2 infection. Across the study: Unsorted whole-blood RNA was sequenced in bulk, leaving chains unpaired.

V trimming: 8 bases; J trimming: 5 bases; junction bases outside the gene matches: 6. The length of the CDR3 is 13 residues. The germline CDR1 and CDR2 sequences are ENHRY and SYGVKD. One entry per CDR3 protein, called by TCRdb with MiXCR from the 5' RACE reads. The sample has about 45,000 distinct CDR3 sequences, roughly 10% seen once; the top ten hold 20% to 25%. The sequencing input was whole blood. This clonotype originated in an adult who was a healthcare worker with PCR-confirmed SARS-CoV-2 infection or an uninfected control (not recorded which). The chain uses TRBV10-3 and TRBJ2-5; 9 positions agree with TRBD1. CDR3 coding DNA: TGTGCCATCCGGACAGGGGACGTTGAGACCCAGTACTTC. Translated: CAIRTGDVETQYF.